The T cell receptor beta chain described here comes from a study of blood T cell repertoires in COVID-19. Looking at the study overall: Both acute and convalescent COVID-19 samples were obtained from the United States, Italy and Spain. PBMCs, B-cell-depleted T cells, or T cells provided the cDNA or gDNA that made up the material.

The authors' processing: Reference gene primer amplification gave nucleated cell count estimates. TCRdb's table, derived via immunoSEQ multiplex PCR, lists solely in-frame clones and lacks some. The DNA gave D and trimming, while V, J and clone size come from that table. In the table there are roughly 97,000 clones, 82% of which are singletons. The TCR comes from a man in his fifties or sixties with acute or convalescent COVID-19. The sample consisted of peripheral blood.

The CDR3 DNA is TGTGCCAGCTCACCCACGACAGGGCGTGGGGAGCAGTACTTC. This sequence encodes CASSPTTGRGEQYF. The gene calls are TRBV18 and TRBJ2-7; 7 bases are shared with TRBD1. Trimming removed 3 bases from V and 7 bases from J; junction bases left unmatched: 9. The CDR3 has 14 amino acids. The V gene's germline CDR1 is KGHSH and CDR2 LQKENI.